These T cell receptor beta chains were read from a single sample in a study of shared clonotypes between healthy human individuals. The assay was immunoSEQ multiplex PCR, and TCRdb's table has in-frame clones only and misses some. The sample shows roughly 890,000 clones, approximately 92% of them seen only once. Input material: naive CD8+ T cells sorted from blood. These receptors originate from a man younger than 45 in good health. Each CDR3 is given with its conserved first and last residue. D genes are given only for firm matches. Size tells how often a clone was seen (once, few, many) or the class of an expanded clone, and some rows leave it out.

CDR3aa,CDR3nt,abundance,d_gene,v_gene,j_gene
CASSQDTGYYNEQFF,TGCGCCAGCAGCCAAGATACAGGTTACTACAATGAGCAGTTCTTC,NA,NA,TRBV4-3,TRBJ2-1
CASSSLADGELFF,TGTGCCAGCAGCTCCTTAGCGGACGGGGAGCTGTTTTTT,once,NA,TRBV7-9,TRBJ2-2
CASSPGTSGTYEQYF,TGTGCCAGCAGTCCCGGGACTAGCGGCACCTACGAGCAGTACTTC,NA,TRBD2,TRBV27,TRBJ2-7
CASSSGQRAYEQYF,TGTGCCAGCAGCTCCGGACAGAGAGCCTACGAGCAGTACTTC,NA,NA,TRBV7-9,TRBJ2-7
CATSMSGVQGSPQPQHF,TGTGCCACCAGCATGAGCGGAGTTCAGGGAAGCCCTCAGCCCCAGCATTTT,NA,NA,TRBV15,TRBJ1-5
CASSIYNEQFF,TGTGCCAGCAGCATTTACAATGAGCAGTTCTTC,NA,NA,TRBV11-2,TRBJ2-1
CASSDWRGRTRMGVSGNEQFF,TGTGCCAGCAGTGACTGGCGGGGTCGTACCCGAATGGGAGTATCTGGCAATGAGCAGTTCTTC,NA,NA,TRBV6-4,TRBJ2-1
CASSGRMESYNEQFF,TGTGCCAGCAGCGGGAGGATGGAGTCCTACAATGAGCAGTTCTTC,NA,NA,TRBV7-2,TRBJ2-1
CASSPQYRNQPQHF,TGTGCCAGCAGTCCCCAGTATAGAAATCAGCCCCAGCATTTT,NA,NA,TRBV27,TRBJ1-5
CASNYGDTEAFF,TGTGCCAGCAACTATGGGGACACTGAAGCTTTCTTT,NA,NA,TRBV2,TRBJ1-1
CASSSNTWIAREAFF,TGCGCCAGCAGCTCGAATACGTGGATCGCTCGAGAAGCTTTCTTT,NA,NA,TRBV4-1,TRBJ1-1
CASSWTGPDTQYF,TGCGCCAGCAGTTGGACAGGGCCGGATACGCAGTATTTT,NA,TRBD1,TRBV5-1,TRBJ2-3
CASSFQENTEAFF,TGTGCCAGCAGCTTTCAAGAGAACACTGAAGCTTTCTTT,NA,NA,TRBV5-6,TRBJ1-1
CSVGWGGGTGELFF,TGCAGCGTTGGCTGGGGAGGAGGGACCGGGGAGCTGTTTTTT,NA,NA,TRBV29-1,TRBJ2-2
CAWRAANYGYTF,TGTGCCTGGAGGGCAGCTAACTATGGCTACACCTTC,NA,NA,TRBV30,TRBJ1-2
CASSPYGDRAKPAEQYF,TGTGCCAGCAGCCCTTACGGAGACAGGGCGAAGCCGGCCGAGCAGTACTTC,NA,TRBD1,TRBV7-2,TRBJ2-7
CSASTGVSGNTIYF,TGCAGCGCCTCGACAGGAGTCTCTGGAAACACCATATATTTT,NA,NA,TRBV29-1,TRBJ1-3
CATTVGGLDEQFF,TGTGCCACCACCGTAGGGGGGCTGGATGAGCAGTTCTTC,NA,NA,TRBV6-5,TRBJ2-1
CASSPVRANYGYTF,TGTGCCAGCAGTCCCGTCCGAGCTAACTATGGCTACACCTTC,NA,NA,TRBV27,TRBJ1-2
CASRGLAEDYEQYF,TGTGCCAGCAGGGGACTAGCGGAAGACTACGAGCAGTACTTC,NA,TRBD2,TRBV25-1,TRBJ2-7
CASSLETSQPQHF,TGTGCCAGCAGCTTAGAAACTAGCCAGCCCCAGCATTTT,NA,NA,TRBV7-8,TRBJ1-5
CASSSTGKEQFF,TGTGCCAGCAGCTCGACAGGGAAGGAGCAGTTCTTC,once,TRBD1,TRBV5-4,TRBJ2-1
CASSSGGQPQHF,TGTGCCAGCAGCTCCGGTGGGCAGCCCCAGCATTTT,few,NA,TRBV7-9,TRBJ1-5
CASSLQGFASYEQYF,TGTGCCAGCAGTTTACAGGGTTTTGCCTCCTACGAGCAGTACTTC,NA,NA,TRBV27,TRBJ2-7
CSAEGAVGYTF,TGCAGCGCAGAGGGGGCGGTTGGCTACACCTTC,NA,TRBD1,TRBV29-1,TRBJ1-2
CASSLGGRPEVLF,TGTGCCAGCAGCTTGGGGGGGCGTCCGGAAGTTCTCTTT,once,NA,TRBV5-4,TRBJ1-1
CASSVPSSGTNTGELFF,TGTGCCAGCAGCGTACCTTCTAGCGGGACGAACACCGGGGAGCTGTTTTTT,NA,TRBD2,TRBV9,TRBJ2-2
CATSRDEGYMTGDKPNEQFF,TGTGCCACCAGCAGAGATGAGGGGTACATGACCGGCGATAAACCCAATGAGCAGTTCTTC,NA,NA,TRBV15,TRBJ2-1
CASRGGEQFF,TGTGCCAGTAGAGGGGGTGAGCAGTTCTTC,NA,NA,TRBV19,TRBJ2-1
CASSLPDRNTEAFF,TGTGCCAGCAGTCTACCCGACAGGAACACTGAAGCTTTCTTT,NA,NA,TRBV28,TRBJ1-1
CASSFHTDTQYF,TGCGCCAGCAGCTTCCACACAGATACGCAGTATTTT,NA,NA,TRBV5-1,TRBJ2-3
CASSLGPGNGAYEQYF,TGTGCCAGCAGCTTAGGACCCGGGAATGGGGCCTACGAGCAGTACTTC,NA,NA,TRBV7-9,TRBJ2-7
CASSGGDRYGYTF,TGTGCCAGCAGCGGGGGAGATCGCTATGGCTACACCTTC,NA,NA,TRBV9,TRBJ1-2
CASSPGTSGISSYNEQFF,TGTGCCAGTAGTCCCGGGACTAGCGGGATTAGCTCCTACAATGAGCAGTTCTTC,many,TRBD2,TRBV19,TRBJ2-1
CASSSIKHRETSGNEQFF,TGTGCCAGCAGCTCGATCAAGCACAGGGAAACGTCAGGCAATGAGCAGTTCTTC,once,NA,TRBV7-2,TRBJ2-1
CSVEIPGDANTGELFF,TGCAGCGTTGAGATTCCGGGGGACGCGAACACCGGGGAGCTGTTTTTT,NA,NA,TRBV29-1,TRBJ2-2
CASLRVEGYHEQYF,TGTGCCAGCTTGCGGGTGGAAGGGTATCACGAGCAGTACTTC,NA,NA,TRBV6-1,TRBJ2-7
CASSARDRMNTGELFF,TGTGCCAGCAGCGCCCGGGACAGGATGAACACCGGGGAGCTGTTTTTT,few,TRBD1,TRBV7-9,TRBJ2-2
CASSGGTSLTPNEQFF,TGTGCCAGCAGCGGCGGGACTAGCCTAACCCCCAATGAGCAGTTCTTC,NA,TRBD2,TRBV7-3,TRBJ2-1